These T cell receptor beta chains were read from a single sample in a study of blood T cells in healthy people across ages. TCRdb reanalysed the 5' RACE reads using MiXCR and keeps one entry per CDR3 protein. The sample lists roughly 500,000 distinct CDR3 sequences, roughly 28% seen once, with about 18% in the top ten. Material: blood. The source of these receptors is a woman between 65 and 79 years old in good health. Each CDR3 is given with its conserved first and last residue. The order of the fields is V gene, CDR3 length, D gene, clone size, J gene, CDR3 protein, CDR3 DNA. A D gene is named only where the DNA matches it firmly. Clone size is stated in some rows and not others, as once, few, many or a class when expanded.

v_call: TRBV4-2
cdr3_length: 16
d_call: NA
clone_size: many
j_call: TRBJ2-5
cdr3_aa: CASSQGLRDLQETQYF
cdr3_nt: TGTGCCAGCAGCCAAGGTCTCCGGGACTTACAAGAGACCCAGTACTTC

v_call: TRBV9
cdr3_length: 17
d_call: TRBD1
clone_size: NA
j_call: TRBJ2-1
cdr3_aa: CASSAAGTGGAHNEQFF
cdr3_nt: TGTGCCAGCAGCGCCGCCGGGACAGGGGGCGCCCACAATGAGCAGTTCTTC

v_call: TRBV30
cdr3_length: 16
d_call: NA
clone_size: few
j_call: TRBJ1-2
cdr3_aa: CAWSGSRGAKLKGYTF
cdr3_nt: TGTGCCTGGAGTGGTTCCAGGGGCGCAAAACTAAAAGGCTACACCTTC

v_call: TRBV4-3
cdr3_length: 19
d_call: TRBD1
clone_size: NA
j_call: TRBJ2-1
cdr3_aa: CASSQERWTGVSSGNEQFF
cdr3_nt: TGCGCCAGCAGCCAAGAACGTTGGACAGGGGTTAGTAGTGGGAATGAGCAGTTCTTC

v_call: TRBV18
cdr3_length: 15
d_call: NA
clone_size: NA
j_call: TRBJ2-1
cdr3_aa: CASSPPVLGYNEQFF
cdr3_nt: TGTGCCAGCTCACCACCTGTTCTCGGGTACAATGAGCAGTTCTTC

v_call: TRBV4-3
cdr3_length: 14
d_call: NA
clone_size: NA
j_call: TRBJ2-7
cdr3_aa: CASIHGLYFYEQYF
cdr3_nt: TGCGCCAGCATCCACGGGCTGTACTTCTACGAGCAGTACTTC

v_call: TRBV6-5
cdr3_length: 13
d_call: NA
clone_size: few
j_call: TRBJ2-6
cdr3_aa: CASRMPGANVLTF
cdr3_nt: TGTGCCAGCAGGATGCCTGGGGCCAACGTCCTGACTTTC

v_call: TRBV12-3/TRBV12-4
cdr3_length: 12
d_call: NA
clone_size: few
j_call: TRBJ1-2
cdr3_aa: CASSGYAFGYTF
cdr3_nt: TGTGCCAGCAGTGGCTACGCGTTTGGCTACACCTTC

v_call: TRBV5-1
cdr3_length: 15
d_call: NA
clone_size: NA
j_call: TRBJ2-2
cdr3_aa: CASSQTTENTGELFF
cdr3_nt: TGCGCCAGCAGCCAGACGACAGAGAACACCGGGGAGCTGTTTTTT

v_call: TRBV4-3
cdr3_length: 16
d_call: TRBD1
clone_size: NA
j_call: TRBJ1-2
cdr3_aa: CASSPRPTGNLGGYTF
cdr3_nt: TGCGCCAGCAGCCCCCGACCGACAGGGAACTTGGGTGGCTACACCTTC

v_call: TRBV7-2
cdr3_length: 13
d_call: NA
clone_size: few
j_call: TRBJ2-3
cdr3_aa: CASSTRGADTQYF
cdr3_nt: TGTGCCAGCAGCACTCGAGGAGCGGATACGCAGTATTTT

v_call: TRBV20-1
cdr3_length: 16
d_call: TRBD2
clone_size: many
j_call: TRBJ2-5
cdr3_aa: CSARELAGVRQETQYF
cdr3_nt: TGCAGTGCTAGAGAACTAGCGGGGGTTCGTCAAGAGACCCAGTACTTC

v_call: TRBV9
cdr3_length: 13
d_call: NA
clone_size: few
j_call: TRBJ1-1
cdr3_aa: CASSVAGTTEAFF
cdr3_nt: TGTGCCAGCAGCGTAGCAGGGACCACTGAAGCTTTCTTT

v_call: TRBV21-1
cdr3_length: 15
d_call: NA
clone_size: NA
j_call: TRBJ1-1
cdr3_aa: CASSKVLGSNTEAFF
cdr3_nt: TGTGCCAGCAGCAAAGTACTCGGCTCTAACACTGAAGCTTTCTTT

v_call: TRBV20-1
cdr3_length: 13
d_call: NA
clone_size: NA
j_call: TRBJ2-5
cdr3_aa: CSATPSSGETQYF
cdr3_nt: TGCAGTGCTACCCCAAGTAGCGGAGAGACCCAGTACTTC

v_call: TRBV29-1
cdr3_length: 15
d_call: TRBD1
clone_size: NA
j_call: TRBJ1-2
cdr3_aa: CSAGQPGQGVYGYTF
cdr3_nt: TGCAGCGCCGGACAACCGGGACAGGGGGTCTATGGCTACACCTTC

v_call: TRBV4-1
cdr3_length: 16
d_call: TRBD1
clone_size: NA
j_call: TRBJ1-2
cdr3_aa: CASSQEGTGGNYGYTF
cdr3_nt: TGCGCCAGCAGCCAAGAAGGGACAGGGGGCAACTATGGCTACACCTTC

v_call: TRBV4-3
cdr3_length: 13
d_call: NA
clone_size: few
j_call: TRBJ2-7
cdr3_aa: CASSQDRRPLQYF
cdr3_nt: TGCGCCAGCAGCCAAGATAGAAGACCTTTGCAGTACTTC

v_call: TRBV27
cdr3_length: 14
d_call: NA
clone_size: few
j_call: TRBJ1-1
cdr3_aa: CASSVDGMNTEAFF
cdr3_nt: TGTGCCAGCAGTGTGGACGGCATGAACACTGAAGCTTTCTTT

v_call: TRBV12-3/TRBV12-4
cdr3_length: 15
d_call: TRBD2
clone_size: NA
j_call: TRBJ2-1
cdr3_aa: CASRGLASSYNEQFF
cdr3_nt: TGTGCCAGCAGGGGACTAGCGAGCTCCTACAATGAGCAGTTCTTC

v_call: TRBV15
cdr3_length: 20
d_call: TRBD2
clone_size: many
j_call: TRBJ2-5
cdr3_aa: CATSRDGGLAGIRPQETQYF
cdr3_nt: TGTGCCACCAGCAGAGACGGAGGGTTAGCGGGAATTAGGCCGCAAGAGACCCAGTACTTC

v_call: TRBV12-3/TRBV12-4
cdr3_length: 13
d_call: NA
clone_size: NA
j_call: TRBJ1-2
cdr3_aa: CASSLSGVVGYTF
cdr3_nt: TGTGCCAGCAGTTTATCAGGGGTGGTTGGCTACACCTTC

v_call: TRBV24-1
cdr3_length: 15
d_call: TRBD2
clone_size: few
j_call: TRBJ2-1
cdr3_aa: CATSPSGGGTNEQFF
cdr3_nt: TGTGCCACCAGTCCCAGCGGGGGTGGGACCAATGAGCAGTTCTTC

v_call: TRBV12-3/TRBV12-4
cdr3_length: 13
d_call: NA
clone_size: NA
j_call: TRBJ1-2
cdr3_aa: CASSLGAAGGYTF
cdr3_nt: TGTGCCAGCAGCCTTGGGGCAGCTGGGGGCTACACCTTC

v_call: TRBV5-1
cdr3_length: 14
d_call: TRBD1
clone_size: few
j_call: TRBJ2-5
cdr3_aa: CASGDRGTQETQYF
cdr3_nt: TGCGCCAGCGGAGACAGGGGTACCCAAGAGACCCAGTACTTC

v_call: TRBV19
cdr3_length: 14
d_call: NA
clone_size: NA
j_call: TRBJ1-2
cdr3_aa: CASSAAGGGYGYTF
cdr3_nt: TGTGCCAGTAGCGCCGCGGGCGGGGGCTATGGCTACACCTTC

v_call: TRBV7-3
cdr3_length: 15
d_call: NA
clone_size: NA
j_call: TRBJ2-1
cdr3_aa: CASSAGSMSYNEQFF
cdr3_nt: TGTGCCAGCAGCGCAGGGTCTATGTCCTACAATGAGCAGTTCTTC

v_call: TRBV5-1
cdr3_length: 14
d_call: NA
clone_size: once
j_call: TRBJ2-3
cdr3_aa: CASGRGGPKDTQYF
cdr3_nt: TGCGCCAGCGGCAGGGGCGGACCCAAAGATACGCAGTATTTT

v_call: TRBV20-1
cdr3_length: 14
d_call: TRBD2
clone_size: NA
j_call: TRBJ2-5
cdr3_aa: CSAREPGLPETQYF
cdr3_nt: TGCAGTGCTAGAGAGCCGGGACTACCAGAGACCCAGTACTTC

v_call: TRBV20-1
cdr3_length: 15
d_call: TRBD2
clone_size: few
j_call: TRBJ2-5
cdr3_aa: CSARDLRGAQETQYF
cdr3_nt: TGCAGTGCTAGAGATCTGCGGGGGGCCCAAGAGACCCAGTACTTC

v_call: TRBV20-1
cdr3_length: 14
d_call: NA
clone_size: NA
j_call: TRBJ2-1
cdr3_aa: CSARALRSYNEQFF
cdr3_nt: TGCAGTGCTAGGGCCCTCCGCTCCTACAATGAGCAGTTCTTC

v_call: TRBV6-5
cdr3_length: 13
d_call: NA
clone_size: NA
j_call: TRBJ1-1
cdr3_aa: CASRKGVDTEAFF
cdr3_nt: TGTGCCAGTAGGAAGGGGGTGGACACTGAAGCTTTCTTT

v_call: TRBV11-2
cdr3_length: 15
d_call: NA
clone_size: many
j_call: TRBJ2-1
cdr3_aa: CASSLRAGGNNEQFF
cdr3_nt: TGTGCCAGCAGCTTAAGGGCTGGGGGGAACAATGAGCAGTTCTTC

v_call: TRBV5-6
cdr3_length: 12
d_call: NA
clone_size: many
j_call: TRBJ1-2
cdr3_aa: CASSAEGFGYTF
cdr3_nt: TGTGCCAGCAGCGCGGAGGGGTTCGGCTACACCTTC

v_call: TRBV6-1
cdr3_length: 14
d_call: NA
clone_size: few
j_call: TRBJ2-4
cdr3_aa: CATLATVAKNIQYF
cdr3_nt: TGTGCCACCTTAGCGACAGTAGCCAAAAACATTCAGTACTTC

v_call: TRBV23-1
cdr3_length: 11
d_call: NA
clone_size: few
j_call: TRBJ2-5
cdr3_aa: CASGGPETQYF
cdr3_nt: TGCGCCAGCGGGGGACCAGAGACCCAGTACTTC

v_call: TRBV20-1
cdr3_length: 19
d_call: TRBD2
clone_size: few
j_call: TRBJ2-1
cdr3_aa: CSARDPLAGGLSSYNEQFF
cdr3_nt: TGCAGTGCTAGAGATCCACTAGCGGGGGGCCTAAGCTCCTACAATGAGCAGTTCTTC

v_call: TRBV12-3/TRBV12-4
cdr3_length: 17
d_call: NA
clone_size: few
j_call: TRBJ2-3
cdr3_aa: CASSRKLTDSLADTQYF
cdr3_nt: TGTGCCAGCAGCCGGAAACTGACGGACAGCTTAGCAGATACGCAGTATTTT

v_call: TRBV12-3/TRBV12-4
cdr3_length: 14
d_call: TRBD1
clone_size: NA
j_call: TRBJ1-2
cdr3_aa: CASSFEGARYGYTF
cdr3_nt: TGTGCCAGCAGTTTTGAGGGGGCCCGGTATGGCTACACCTTC

v_call: TRBV20-1
cdr3_length: 13
d_call: NA
clone_size: NA
j_call: TRBJ1-1
cdr3_aa: CSAIAGPNTEAFF
cdr3_nt: TGCAGTGCTATTGCAGGACCTAACACTGAAGCTTTCTTT

v_call: TRBV2
cdr3_length: 16
d_call: NA
clone_size: few
j_call: TRBJ1-6
cdr3_aa: CASSLSVRGHNSPLHF
cdr3_nt: TGTGCCAGCAGTCTAAGTGTCAGGGGACATAATTCACCCCTCCACTTT

v_call: TRBV14
cdr3_length: 16
d_call: NA
clone_size: NA
j_call: TRBJ2-5
cdr3_aa: CASSDSRDRPLETQYF
cdr3_nt: TGTGCCAGCAGCGACAGCCGGGACCGCCCTCTAGAGACCCAGTACTTC

v_call: TRBV7-2
cdr3_length: 15
d_call: TRBD1
clone_size: NA
j_call: TRBJ2-7
cdr3_aa: CASSLGKGASYEQYF
cdr3_nt: TGTGCCAGCAGCTTGGGGAAGGGGGCCTCCTACGAGCAGTACTTC

v_call: TRBV7-9
cdr3_length: 17
d_call: TRBD2
clone_size: NA
j_call: TRBJ2-5
cdr3_aa: CASSSARTSGGAETQYF
cdr3_nt: TGTGCCAGCAGCTCAGCACGGACTAGCGGGGGCGCTGAGACCCAGTACTTC

v_call: TRBV27
cdr3_length: 14
d_call: NA
clone_size: few
j_call: TRBJ2-1
cdr3_aa: CASTPEAVYNEQFF
cdr3_nt: TGTGCCAGCACCCCGGAGGCAGTTTACAATGAGCAGTTCTTC